This record concerns one TCR beta chain sequence. The entry originates in a study of blood T cells in healthy people across ages. Germline lookup yields CDR1 SEHNR and CDR2 FQNEAQ (reference sequence). The CDR3 covers 15 residues. V lost 1 base, J lost 3 bases, and 12 bases lay in between. For the second PCR, which ran for roughly 6 to 12 cycles, a sample-barcoded 5' primer and a J-beta primer mix were used. A template-switch adaptor with 12 random nucleotides tagged each cDNA molecule. TCRdb reanalysed the 5' RACE reads using MiXCR and keeps one entry per CDR3 protein. The table shows some 790,000 distinct CDR3 sequences, with 29% occurring only once.

Sample: blood. This TCR was sampled from an elderly woman in good health. The chain is built from TRBV7-9 and TRBJ1-2; D gene unclear. The CDR3 is CASSLEFSGYYGYTF. The CDR3 DNA follows: TGTGCCAGCAGCTTAGAATTCTCGGGGTACTATGGCTACACCTTC.